This TCR beta chain was profiled in a study of blood T cells in healthy people across ages. This CDR3 is built from 15 residues. Per germline, CDR1 ENHRY and CDR2 SYGVKD. The V gene end was trimmed by 3 bases and the J gene end by 2 bases; junction bases not matched to a gene: 5. General observations from the study: PBMCs left unsorted prevented a conclusive naive versus antigen-experienced comparison.

A second PCR, run for about 7 to 11 cycles, used a sample-barcoded 5' primer plus a J-beta primer mix. Each CDR3 protein is one row after TCRdb ran MiXCR on the 5' RACE reads. This repertoire shows about 800,000 distinct CDR3 sequences, more than 45% found once; its top ten account for roughly 22%. This clonotype was observed a handful of times. Its antigen is unknown. Researchers report isolating at least 7 million PBMCs per sample. The clonotype comes from a man aged 25-45 years in good health. The chain has TRBV10-3 and TRBJ1-2; TRBD1 agrees at 8 bases. Sequencing used blood. Here the CDR3 DNA reads TGTGCCATCAGTGAAGGACAGGGTGCAAACTATGGCTACACCTTC. This sequence encodes CAISEGQGANYGYTF.